Listed here are 6 T cell receptor beta chains from one sample, sequenced in a study of blood T cell repertoires in COVID-19. Only in-frame clones appear in the TCRdb table, and some are missing; sequencing was by immunoSEQ multiplex PCR. The table has fewer than 110,000 clones, almost 85% seen once. The material sequenced was peripheral blood. The receptors shown here come from a human donor in a cohort sampled during active COVID-19.

This chain joins TRBV18 and TRBJ2-3; 8 nucleotides line up with TRBD2. Looked up from germline, CDR1 is KGHSH and CDR2 is LQKENI. V lost 0 bases and J lost 3; bases outside the gene matches: 11. The CDR3 consists of 18 residues. CDR3 bases: TGTGCCAGCTCACCACCGAGCCCAGCGGGAGCGCGTACAGATACGCAGTATTTT. It is translated as CASSPPSPAGARTDTQYF.

This clone was seen just once. The chain links TRBV9 to TRBJ1-6; D call uncertain. CDR3 length: 13 residues. Germline V CDR1 and CDR2: SGDLS, YYNGEE. The V and J ends lost 2 bases and 10 bases respectively, with 10 bases between them. The CDR3 DNA reads TGTGCCAGCAGCGTGCAGGTATTGTCACCCCTCCACTTT. Its protein product is CASSVQVLSPLHF.

The rearrangement links TRBV27 to TRBJ2-2, with 7 bases that match TRBD2. The V and J ends lost 6 bases and 7 bases, in that order; junction bases with no gene match: 5. The germline V gene encodes CDR1 MNHEY and CDR2 SMNVEV (reference sequence). The length of the CDR3 is 13 residues. CDR3 protein: CASRRTRDGELFF. The CDR3 nucleotides read TGTGCCAGCAGACGGACTAGGGACGGGGAGCTGTTTTTT.

The chain couples TRBV18 to TRBJ2-7; 10 bases are shared with TRBD2. Germline V gives CDR1 KGHSH, CDR2 LQKENI. V trimming: 3 bases; J trimming: 4 bases; junction bases outside the gene matches: 6. The length of the CDR3 is 15 residues. The CDR3 here is CASSPQAGGLYEQYF. The CDR3 DNA reads as TGTGCCAGCTCACCTCAAGCGGGAGGGTTATACGAGCAGTACTTC.

This sequence joins TRBV18 and TRBJ1-2; tentative D call: TRBD1 (5 bases). There are 15 residues in the CDR3. Germline V gene data show CDR1 as KGHSH and CDR2 as LQKENI. The V gene lost 3 bases and the J gene lost 2 bases, with 13 bases spanning the gap. The CDR3 DNA reads TGTGCCAGCTCACCGAGTCTGACAGACAACTATGGCTACACCTTC. Its protein is CASSPSLTDNYGYTF.

The chain carries TRBV24-1 and TRBJ2-1; possibly TRBD1 for D (6 bases). CDR1 KGHDR and CDR2 SFDVKD come from the germline V gene. There are 13 residues in the CDR3. Trimming took off 9 bases at V and 8 bases at J, with 16 bases between the two ends. The CDR3 here is CATGDNRVDEQFF. The DNA of the CDR3 is TGTGCCACCGGAGACAACAGGGTCGATGAGCAGTTCTTC.